The 14 T cell receptor beta chains in this list originate from one sample, sequenced in a study of T-cell reconstitution after alpha-beta-depleted transplantation in children. For TCRbeta, the library was prepared with unique molecular identifiers. Via MiXCR, TCRdb re-called the PCR reads, giving one row per CDR3 protein. The sample has approximately 640,000 distinct CDR3 sequences, roughly 17% seen once. Sequencing used PBMCs from the stem cell graft donor, obtained from the stem cell graft. The receptors originated from a human donor who donated a stem cell graft to a child with acute myeloid leukemia.

The V gene is TRBV7-8, the J gene TRBJ1-2; 7 bases align to TRBD1. Germline trimming cut 6 bases from V and 8 bases from J; bases unmatched to any gene: 12. The CDR3 covers 14 residues. The germline gives CDR1 SGHVS, CDR2 FQNEAQ. CDR3 DNA sequence: TGTGCCAGCAGGAACAGGGGTGAACATCGCGGCTACACCTTC. This gives the protein CASRNRGEHRGYTF.

Comment on this clonotype: A much larger clone sits a single nucleotide away, making a read error possible. The rearrangement uses TRBV20-1 and TRBJ2-1, with D possibly TRBD2 on 6 matching bases. Looked up from germline, CDR1 is DFQATT and CDR2 is SNEGSKA (reference sequence). The CDR3 runs to 15 residues. The CDR3: CSARRDGSSYNEQSF. CDR3 bases: TGCAGTGCTAGACGAGACGGGAGCTCCTACAATGAGCAGTCCTTC.

This clonotype has at least ten counts. The V gene is TRBV10-3, the J gene TRBJ2-7; 9 bases fit TRBD1. In germline, CDR1 is ENHRY, CDR2 SYGVKD. The CDR3 loop spans 14 amino acids. V was pared by 5 bases and J by 2 bases, with 4 bases of the junction left unmatched. CDR3 loop: CAISPGTGTYEQYV. The CDR3 bases are TGTGCCATCAGTCCCGGGACAGGGACCTACGAGCAGTACGTC.

This clonotype was seen many times. V is TRBV29-1 and J is TRBJ2-5; D perhaps matches TRBD1 (6 bases). Germline V CDR1 and CDR2: SQVTM, ANQGSEA. This CDR3 has 13 amino acids. Trimming cost V 3 bases and J 5 bases, with 13 bases left between them. The CDR3 DNA is TGCAGCGTTGAGGGCAGGGGTTGGGAGACCCAGTACTTC. This translates into CSVEGRGWETQYF. Based on the CDR3 plus reference TRBV29-1 and TRBJ2-5, the full variable domain is SAVISQKPSRDICQRGTSLTIQCQVDSQVTMMFWYRQQPGQSLTLIATANQGSEATYESGFVIDKFPISRPNLTFSTLTVSNMSPEDSSIYLCSVEGRGWETQYFGPGTRLLVL.

This clonotype was observed a handful of times. V usage is TRBV5-1 and J usage is TRBJ2-5; D may be TRBD1 or TRBD2 (5 bases each). V was clipped by 4 bases and J by 4 bases, with 17 bases between them. Germline CDR1 reads SGHRS; CDR2 reads YFSETQ. The length of the CDR3 is 15 residues. The CDR3 is CASSLTGTTRETQYF. The DNA of the CDR3 is TGCGCCAGCAGCCTGACTGGGACCACGAGAGAGACCCAGTACTTC.

The chain joins TRBV7-9 to TRBJ1-1; D is undetermined. Germline CDR1 SEHNR, CDR2 FQNEAQ (reference sequence). The CDR3 loop spans 14 amino acids. V was cut by 5 bases and J by 5 bases, with 15 bases left in between. The CDR3 DNA follows: TGTGCCAGCAGCACCGACGGGCACGGGACTGAAGCTTTCTTT. This encodes CASSTDGHGTEAFF.

In its sample, this clonotype was seen many times. The chain combines TRBV12-3 or TRBV12-4 with TRBJ1-1; D is perhaps TRBD1 (6 bases). Trimming removed 5 bases from V and 1 base from J, with 11 bases in between. The CDR3 consists of 14 residues. CDR3: CASSPGTQNTEAFF. CDR3 nucleotides: TGTGCCAGCAGTCCCGGGACACAGAACACTGAAGCTTTCTTT.

This rearrangement joins TRBV18 to TRBJ2-1; D is tentatively TRBD1 or TRBD2 (5 bases each). Per germline, CDR1 KGHSH and CDR2 LQKENI. The CDR3 contains 16 residues. V lost 0 bases, J lost 1 base, and 10 bases lay in between. In DNA form, the CDR3 reads TGTGCCAGCTCACCACCCGGGGCCGGATCCTACAATGAGCAGTTCTTC. It yields the protein CASSPPGAGSYNEQFF.

Many counts were recorded for this clonotype. The chain couples TRBV6-6 to TRBJ1-1; D is unresolved. CDR1 MNHNY and CDR2 SVGAGI come from the germline V gene (reference sequence). The CDR3 contains 13 residues. V was clipped by 2 bases and J by 4 bases, with 8 bases between them. CDR3 region: CASSYVLSTEAFF. The CDR3 DNA reads TGTGCCAGCAGTTACGTCTTAAGCACTGAAGCTTTCTTT.

The chain carries TRBV20-1 and TRBJ2-5; TRBD2 matches at 10 bases. Germline loops: CDR1 DFQATT, CDR2 SNEGSKA (reference sequence). V lost 0 bases to trimming and J lost 14 bases; unmatched junction nucleotides: 12. CDR3 size: 14 residues. CDR3 amino acids: CSARDWLAGVTIYF. CDR3 coding DNA: TGCAGTGCTAGAGATTGGCTAGCGGGGGTTACAATATACTTC.

The V and J genes are TRBV5-6 and TRBJ1-2, with D perhaps TRBD1 (5 bases). Germline CDR1 and CDR2: SGHDT and YYEEEE. The CDR3 covers 16 residues. The ends were cut back, 0 bases at V and 2 bases at J, with 14 bases in the middle. CDR3 sequence: CASSLAGTGENYGYTF. DNA for the CDR3: TGTGCCAGCAGCTTGGCCGGAACAGGCGAGAACTATGGCTACACCTTC.

This clonotype was counted only a few times. V is TRBV12-3 or TRBV12-4 and J is TRBJ1-1, with a tentative D call TRBD1 (6 bases). This CDR3 is built from 15 residues. Trimming pared 8 bases from V and 4 bases from J, leaving 20 bases between. CDR3 region: CASGIPRGGITEAFF. In DNA form, the CDR3 reads TGTGCCAGCGGAATCCCCAGGGGAGGCATCACTGAAGCTTTCTTT.

The chain joins TRBV24-1 to TRBJ2-1, with D perhaps TRBD1 (6 bases). Germline V gives CDR1 KGHDR, CDR2 SFDVKD. With 4 bases removed from V and 11 bases from J, the gap between germline ends came to 14 bases. This CDR3 is built from 13 residues. In DNA form, the CDR3 reads TGTGCCACCAGTGAGCAGGACAGTCGGAAGCAGTTCTTC. Translated: CATSEQDSRKQFF.

This sequence joins TRBV5-1 and TRBJ1-1; 8 bases line up with TRBD1. This CDR3 contains 13 residues. Germline assignment: CDR1 SGHRS and CDR2 YFSETQ. V trimming: 4 bases; J trimming: 8 bases; junction bases outside the gene matches: 7. The CDR3 coding sequence is TGCGCCAGCAGCCCAACAGGGGGGTCCGAAGCTTTCTTT. It is translated as CASSPTGGSEAFF.